This T cell receptor (beta chain) appears in the sequencing data of a study of beta chain features in type 1 diabetes. Whole-study context: Comparable age, gender and cell yields were observed in patients relative to healthy donors.

All of the isolated RNA was reverse transcribed, so expressed TCRB transcripts were sequenced. Naive, central memory and regulatory T cell samples averaged about 3.57 million immunoSEQ reads each. Here immunoSEQ multiplex PCR was the method, and the copy in TCRdb shows in-frame clones only, minus some. The table shows about 150,000 clones, with roughly 9% occurring only once. Looked up from germline, CDR1 is LGHNA and CDR2 is YNFKEQ. Trimming stripped 0 bases from V and 0 bases from J, with 4 bases between. The CDR3 is 14 amino acids. Blood was drawn once from each donor into heparinised tubes. The draws averaged about 110 mL.

The TCR comes from a woman younger than 30 in good health. The chain recombines TRBV4-2 with TRBJ2-3; D is unresolved. The sequenced sample consisted of central memory CD4+ T cells from blood. Here the CDR3 DNA reads TGTGCCAGCAGCCAAGAGAGAAGCACAGATACGCAGTATTTT. Translated: CASSQERSTDTQYF.